This T cell receptor beta chain was sequenced in a study of T cells in narcolepsy listed by TCRdb under 2018. Broadly, across the study: Patients with narcolepsy type 1 or type 2 (NT1, NT2) and healthy control donors were enrolled in the study. Autoreactive T cells targeting hypocretin neuron self-antigens (hypocretin, TRIB2) were sought in narcolepsy patients, and TCR Vbeta sequencing was used to track clonotypes in blood and CSF.

Memory CD4+ T cells were sorted ex vivo from peripheral blood of narcolepsy patients and healthy controls for TCR Vbeta sequencing. The research as a whole found: Patients and controls had similar numbers of sequenced blood memory CD4+ clonotypes, with averages of around 40,000 in patients and 30,000 to 35,000 in controls. Autoreactive clonotypes were reported to be detected serially in the blood of the same patients and of different patients, but not in the blood of healthy controls. Plots that compared CSF and blood CD4+ T cell clonotypes from the same patient highlighted HCRT-specific and TRIB2-specific autoreactive clonotypes. No sequences matching autoreactive T cell clones were present in some of the blood memory CD4+ repertoires from patients and controls.

Library prep was done by the immunoSEQ multiplex PCR assay. In TCRdb, the immuneACCESS table is reduced to in-frame sequences with V and J assigned. These tables do not hold every clone; where another copy was compared, an unresolved V gene accounts for under half, and the others remain unexplained. Present in this sample are tens of thousands of clones, around 90% of which were seen just once. The biggest ten clones account for more than 0.8% of the sample. Remarks on this clone: The antigen it binds to is not known. Base quality data are lacking; no much larger clone is found one base away.

V gives up 0 bases and J gives up 2 bases, and the segment between their germline ends measures 14 bases. CDR1 SGHNT and CDR2 YYREEE were looked up in the germline V gene (reference sequence). The CDR3, from cysteine to phenylalanine, totals 16 residues. Only the CDR3 DNA is retained, 48 bases long and in frame from the first base. Sequenced: CD45RA- memory CD4+ T cells from PBMCs. What the cell subset or site label conveys for this sample: memory T cells sorted ex vivo from peripheral blood. The rearrangement joined TRBV5-4 to TRBJ2-5, with a weak D call of TRBD2 (6 bases match). The TCR comes from a human donor with narcolepsy. The bases are TGTGCCAGCAGCTTGGCCGGGAGCCGTTCGCAAGAGACCCAGTACTTC. Its protein is CASSLAGSRSQETQYF.